This T cell receptor beta chain comes out of a study of cytomegalovirus exposure and HLA in healthy donors (dated by TCRdb to the late 2010s). As for the study more broadly: According to an earlier analysis of several hundred of the donors, about 179 million T cells yielded some 120 million unique TCR beta sequences and around 300 Gb of sequence data. An early release covering around 630 HLA-typed donors comprised about 300 gigabases of sequencing data and tens of millions of unique TCR sequences. The genetic ancestry cluster associated with self-reported Caucasian donors included about 81% of the 398 genotyped donors. The study aimed to test whether signatures of past pathogen exposure could be identified by cataloging public T cell receptors. The study profiled the T cell repertoires of some 610 subjects by immunosequencing and related them to cytomegalovirus serostatus. Along with the approximately 600-subject first cohort, a separate validation cohort of over 90 different subjects was used. The study combined high-throughput TCR immunosequencing, statistical association of individual TCRs with disease status, and machine learning to predict cytomegalovirus infection status. To study patterns of TCR occurrence, a later analysis re-analyzed previously published TCR beta repertoires from several hundred donors and added high-resolution HLA genotyping. Rather than using new phenotypic data, the later analysis identified candidate immune exposures from TCR beta sequences and from how often those sequences occurred across donors. To decide whether each TCR beta V gene segment behaved as functional or pseudogenic, an earlier analysis of some 600 of the donors relied on high-throughput TCR beta sequencing. Donor age, sex, ethnicity and CMV serostatus were collected together with the repertoire data. A later genetic analysis used genome-wide SNP genotypes for about three fifths of the roughly 700 donors, treating that subset as a discovery cohort. All discovery cohort repertoires had been generated using a single sequencing platform. Class I and class II HLA loci were covered by the typing at four-digit resolution. The number of typed donors differed by locus: roughly 629-640 for A, B, C, DRB1 and DQB1; approximately 540 for DQA1; some 610 for DPA1; and 450 to 480 for DPB1. Because of strong linkage in the cohort, four to six DR-DQ haplotypes were treated as single units for association and clustering. Across under 500 genotyped donors of the cohort, an average of roughly 230,000 unique TCR beta nucleotide sequences per donor were sequenced, and about a sixth of those sequences were non-productive. Results and caveats for the whole study, not just this receptor: Because the 87-base-pair reads could not distinguish some IMGT-functional V segments, including TRBV6-2 and TRBV6-3, those segments were excluded. A cluster of highly shared sequence variants was judged likely to be a technical artifact of the sequencing pipeline. A later analysis found that most CMV-associated TCR beta chains appeared HLA-restricted, with HLA associations seemingly driven largely by CMV exposure. In a later genetic analysis, a missense DCLRE1C variant was associated with V-gene and J-gene trimming of TCR beta chains, and the association was replicated in an independent cohort. A few of the identified cytomegalovirus-associated TCR beta chains were confirmed in vitro to be specific for cytomegalovirus antigens. The study listed 150 to 200 TCR beta chains as associated with cytomegalovirus. In a later analysis, HLA-associated TCR beta chains showed more clonal expansion and lower generation probabilities than non-associated chains that were equally common. The cohort was sequenced for TCR beta chains only, and without alpha or paired-chain data the features that could be detected were limited. Roughly uniform sequencing depth across donors was assumed in presence/absence analyses, although this assumption may not hold. Broadly in line with IMGT annotations, most TCR beta V segments showed up in productive rearrangements about 90% or about 30% of the time in an earlier analysis of a few hundred of the donors. Correlated functional status among segregating V segments might be attributable to linkage disequilibrium, but an unknown experimental factor could not be ruled out. The earlier analysis of fewer than 750 of the donors excluded some 15 rarely observed V segments, including chromosome 9 orphons, because counts were too low. The classifier was reported to diagnose cytomegalovirus status with high specificity and sensitivity in both the original and validation cohorts. According to a later analysis, parvovirus B19, influenza, CMV and Epstein-Barr virus appeared linked to several top co-occurrence clusters. When HLA alleles, especially DR and DQ, strongly co-occurred, TCR associations were difficult to assign to individual alleles. A later analysis associated 15,000 or so TCR beta sequences with specific HLA alleles at a false discovery rate of 0.05. In a later genetic analysis, fewer N-insertions in productive TCRs were reported among donors in an Asian-associated ancestry cluster than the approximately 710-donor mean. The only immune exposure information available for the cohort was CMV serostatus. A further reported finding was that TCR beta sequences accurately predicted the HLA-A and HLA-B alleles for most subjects in the first cohort. In a later analysis, TCR association rates were found to vary across HLA loci, with the most associated TCRs seen for DRB1 alleles and the fewest for HLA-C alleles. According to the authors, the approach could potentially be generalized to other disease states and immunological phenotypes. Across donors, most TCR sequences were observed very rarely, whereas some public TCRs were present in many individuals. Because HLA typing was missing for some donors at each locus, association tests included only the typed subset.

Receptor libraries were prepared by the immunoSEQ multiplex PCR assay. A mixture of 60 forward primers for TCR Vbeta segments and 13 reverse primers for TCR Jbeta segments was used in the multiplex PCR. The CDR3 region of rearranged TCR beta genes was amplified from genomic DNA with a multiplex PCR assay. The Illumina HiSeq System was used to sequence the amplified TCR beta libraries as 87-base-pair reads. In the original analysis: A later analysis counted about 80 million unique TCR beta chains across the 640 or so repertoires, and 10 million to 11 million of these chains were shared by at least two donors. To remove PCR and sequencing errors, raw reads were error-corrected and collapsed into unique sequences using a nearest-neighbor algorithm that merged closely related sequences. To assign V, D and J gene segments, CDR3 sequences were aligned to IMGT reference sequences. Each retained sequence needed at least a six-nucleotide match to both a V gene segment and a J gene segment. Rearrangements were called productive when the CDR3 lacked stop codons and stayed in frame with V and J; all others were non-productive. CDR3 was defined by IMGT convention, running from the second conserved V-encoded cysteine to the conserved J-encoded phenylalanine. In an earlier analysis of around 570 of the donors, sequences lacking an unambiguous match to a single V gene segment were excluded. An earlier analysis of 587 of the donors classified V segments as functional when productive rearrangements were above 56.7% and as segregating when the standard deviation between donors was above 5%. A statistical classification framework was developed to diagnose cytomegalovirus status using the catalog of TCR beta chain sequences. In a later analysis, V and J genes were assigned by comparing TCR nucleotide sequences against IMGT/GENE-DB human TR gene sequences. Using the TCRdist pipeline, a later analysis assigned CDR3 sequences along with most-parsimonious VDJ recombination scenarios. In a later analysis, every TCR beta chain was defined by the combination of its CDR3 amino acid sequence and its V-gene family, and reads without a unique V-gene family were dropped. As a way to deal with suspected cross-contamination and a sequencing artifact, a later analysis dropped nearly 600 nucleotide sequences that were highly shared and had low generation probability. In a later analysis, a clonal expansion index for each public chain was calculated from normalized within-repertoire ranks of inferred template counts. Generation probabilities in a later analysis came from a VDJ recombination model fitted to out-of-frame rearrangements, and those results were checked against IGoR. Hypergeometric tests were used in a later analysis to score TCR-TCR, TCR-HLA and TCR-CMV co-occurrence, with a repertoire-size bias correction applied to the TCR pairs. In a later analysis, false discovery rates were estimated by permuting HLA or CMV assignments 20 times. A later analysis grouped co-occurring TCRs with DBSCAN, adding TCRdist sequence similarity when clustering within HLA-allele-positive subsets. Co-occurrence clustering excluded repertoires with fewer than 30,000 or more than 120,000 public chains, plus five with anomalous nucleotide sharing. Here the immuneACCESS table is served through TCRdb, limited to in-frame sequences with V and J called. Missing clones are a known gap in these copies; in checked studies unresolved V genes cover under half, and the rest lacks a known reason. V and J calls and clone size are copied from that table; D and trimming were computed from the DNA. Recorded for this sample are about 140,000 clones; roughly four fifths of them occurred a single time. The top ten hold about 1.6% of the sample.

Turning to this clone: Its binding antigen is unknown. There are no base qualities to consult, and no much larger clone falls within one base.

In total, over 600 healthy bone marrow donors made up the cohort. Cohort members were all nominally healthy when sampled, although unrecorded immune exposures were likely present. The donor was CMV seronegative and belonged to the group of roughly 330 seronegative cohort members. Each donor provided a peripheral blood sample, and peripheral blood mononuclear cells were used for TCR beta sequencing. The Qiagen DNeasy Blood Extraction Kit was used to extract genomic DNA from the blood cell samples. The junction carries 13 bases between V and J, which are trimmed by 6 bases and 4 bases respectively. The CDR3 covers 13 residues, taking in both the cysteine and the phenylalanine. Only the CDR3 region is kept as DNA, spanning 39 bases read in frame from base 1. The germline V gene yields SNHLY for CDR1 and FYNNEI for CDR2.

The chain is encoded by TRBV2 joined to TRBJ2-7; the D segment could be TRBD2, given 5 matching bases. Input material: PBMCs. The source of this sequence is a female donor in good health and CMV-seronegative. The bases read TGTGCCAGCAGCCGAGACGGGAATTACGAGCAGTACTTC. The encoded protein is CASSRDGNYEQYF.